This is a list of T cell receptor beta chains from one sample in a study of cytomegalovirus exposure and HLA in healthy donors. Clones were read by immunoSEQ multiplex PCR, and TCRdb kept only the in-frame ones, dropping some. The sample yields approximately 200,000 clones, 70% to 75% seen once. Sequenced input: PBMCs. These receptors originate from a woman in her 30s in good health and CMV-seropositive. Both conserved end residues are part of each CDR3. A D gene is named only where the DNA matches it firmly. Not all rows give a size; the values are once, few, many and, for expanded clones, a class.

J gene	clone size	V gene	D gene	CDR3 protein	CDR3 DNA
TRBJ1-2	-	TRBV9	-	CASSGRGRYGYTF	TGTGCCAGCAGCGGCAGGGGAAGATATGGCTACACCTTC
TRBJ2-5	-	TRBV2	-	CASRGKRETQYF	TGTGCCAGCCGAGGCAAGCGGGAGACCCAGTACTTC
TRBJ1-4	-	TRBV2	TRBD1	CASSEERTGQGGKLFF	TGTGCCAGCAGTGAGGAACGTACCGGACAGGGTGGAAAACTGTTTTTT
TRBJ2-2	-	TRBV10-1	-	CASSEQRGTGELFF	TGCGCCAGCAGTGAGCAGCGAGGCACCGGGGAGCTGTTTTTT
TRBJ2-7	-	TRBV10-3	TRBD1	CAISGGQVGYEQYF	TGTGCCATCAGTGGCGGACAGGTGGGCTACGAGCAGTACTTC
TRBJ2-3	-	TRBV5-1	TRBD2	CASSSRTSGGTDTQYF	TGCGCCAGCAGCTCCCGGACTAGCGGAGGCACAGATACGCAGTATTTT
TRBJ2-7	few	TRBV10-2	TRBD2	CASIDQRTSGVAYEQYF	TGCGCCAGCATCGACCAGAGGACTAGCGGGGTAGCCTACGAGCAGTACTTC
TRBJ2-7	-	TRBV13	-	CASSSTRNEQYF	TGTGCCAGCAGTTCAACTAGAAACGAGCAGTACTTC
TRBJ2-7	once	TRBV5-4	-	CASSPESHSYEQYF	TGTGCCAGCAGCCCGGAGAGCCACTCCTACGAGCAGTACTTC
TRBJ2-5	-	TRBV19	-	CASGGTGVFEQYF	TGTGCCAGTGGGGGGACTGGGGTTTTTGAGCAGTACTTC
TRBJ1-6	-	TRBV28	-	CASSFRAGSSYNSPLHF	TGTGCCAGCAGTTTCAGGGCGGGGAGCTCCTATAATTCACCCCTCCACTTT
TRBJ2-7	-	TRBV6-1	TRBD1	CASSLTGYVYEQYF	TGTGCCAGCAGTTTGACAGGGTATGTCTACGAGCAGTACTTC